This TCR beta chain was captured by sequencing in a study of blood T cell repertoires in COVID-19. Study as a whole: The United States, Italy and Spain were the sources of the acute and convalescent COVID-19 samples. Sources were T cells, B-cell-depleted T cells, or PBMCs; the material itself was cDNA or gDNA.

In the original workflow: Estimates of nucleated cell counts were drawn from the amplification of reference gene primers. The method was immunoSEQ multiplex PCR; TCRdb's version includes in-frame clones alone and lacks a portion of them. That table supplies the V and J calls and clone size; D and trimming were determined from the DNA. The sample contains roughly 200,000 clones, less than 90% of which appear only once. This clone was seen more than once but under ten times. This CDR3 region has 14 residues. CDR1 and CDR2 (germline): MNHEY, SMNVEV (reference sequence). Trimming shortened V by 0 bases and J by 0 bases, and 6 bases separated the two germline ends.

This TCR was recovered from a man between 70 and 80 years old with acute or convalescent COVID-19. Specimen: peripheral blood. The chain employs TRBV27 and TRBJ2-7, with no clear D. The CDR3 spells CASSLSLSSYEQYF. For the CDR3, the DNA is TGTGCCAGCAGTTTATCTCTGAGCTCCTACGAGCAGTACTTC.